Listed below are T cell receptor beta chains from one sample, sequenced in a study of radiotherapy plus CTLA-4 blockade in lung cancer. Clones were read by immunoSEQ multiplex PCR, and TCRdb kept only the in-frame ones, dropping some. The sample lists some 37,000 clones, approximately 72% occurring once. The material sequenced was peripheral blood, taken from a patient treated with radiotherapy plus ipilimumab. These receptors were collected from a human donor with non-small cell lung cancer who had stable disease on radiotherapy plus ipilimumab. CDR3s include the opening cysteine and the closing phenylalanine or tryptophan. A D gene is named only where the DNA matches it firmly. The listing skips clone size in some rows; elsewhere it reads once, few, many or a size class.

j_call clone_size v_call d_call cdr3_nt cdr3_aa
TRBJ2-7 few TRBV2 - TGTGCCAGCAGTGAAGGACTTTCGGTTCAGTACTTC CASSEGLSVQYF
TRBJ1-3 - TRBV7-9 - TGTGCCAGCAGCTTTGGCCTCTCTGGAAACACCATATATTTT CASSFGLSGNTIYF
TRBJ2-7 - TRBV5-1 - TGCGCCAGCAGCTTGCGTCAGGGGTCCTACGAGCAGTACTTC CASSLRQGSYEQYF
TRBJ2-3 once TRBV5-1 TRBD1 TGCGCCAGCAGCTTACCGGGACAGGGGGCGACAGATACGCAGTATTTT CASSLPGQGATDTQYF
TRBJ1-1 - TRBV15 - TGTGCCACCAGCAGGGAGAGGGCGGGCACTGAAGCTTTCTTT CATSRERAGTEAFF
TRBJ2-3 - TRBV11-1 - TGTGCCAGCAGCTTACGGGTTACCCGCACAGATACGCAGTATTTT CASSLRVTRTDTQYF
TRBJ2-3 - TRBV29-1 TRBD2 TGCAGCGTAAAGGGTGCGGGGGGGCCTACAGATACGCAGTATTTT CSVKGAGGPTDTQYF
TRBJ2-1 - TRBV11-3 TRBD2 TGTGCCAGCAGCGCCAGCGGGGGGAAAAATGAGCAGTTCTTC CASSASGGKNEQFF
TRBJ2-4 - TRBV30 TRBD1 TGTGCCTGGAGTGTATTGGGGACAGGGGGTGGAAAAAACATTCAGTACTTC CAWSVLGTGGGKNIQYF
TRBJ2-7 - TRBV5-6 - TGTGCCAGCACTCGGGTTCCCTACGAGCAGTACTTC CASTRVPYEQYF
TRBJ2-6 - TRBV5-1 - TGCGCCAGCAGCTTGGACCGCGGCAGCGCGATCTCTGGGGCCAACGTCCTGACTTTC CASSLDRGSAISGANVLTF
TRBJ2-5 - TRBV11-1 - TGTGCCAGCAGCTCCTCTAGCCACCAGTACTTC CASSSSSHQYF
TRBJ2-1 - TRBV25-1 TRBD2 TGTGCCAGCAGTCAACGGGGGGGCGTTGGGAATGAGCAGTTCTTC CASSQRGGVGNEQFF
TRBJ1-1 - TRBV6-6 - TGTGCCAGCAGCCCCACCCGGGGGGGACGAGCTTTCTTT CASSPTRGGRAFF
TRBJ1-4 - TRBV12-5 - TGTGCTAGTGGTTTGGGGACAGCAACTAATGAAAAACTGTTTTTT CASGLGTATNEKLFF
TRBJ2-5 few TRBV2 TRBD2 TGTGCCACCCAGTCCTTAGCGGGGGGAGGAGAGACCCAGTACTTC CATQSLAGGGETQYF
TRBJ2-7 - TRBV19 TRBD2 TGTGCCTGCGGGGGTATCAACGAGCAGTACTTC CACGGINEQYF
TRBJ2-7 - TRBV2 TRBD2 TGTGCCAGCAGGACTAGCGGGGGAGGGTACGAGCAGTACTTC CASRTSGGGYEQYF
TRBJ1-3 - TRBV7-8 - TGTGCCAGCAGCTTAGCCCCCCGGGGGGGTCAAGGAAACACCATATATTTT CASSLAPRGGQGNTIYF
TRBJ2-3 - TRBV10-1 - TGCGCCAACCGGACACGCACAGATACGCAGTATTTT CANRTRTDTQYF
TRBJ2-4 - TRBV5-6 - TGTGCCAGCAGCTTGACATACCTAGCCAAAAACATTCAGTACTTC CASSLTYLAKNIQYF
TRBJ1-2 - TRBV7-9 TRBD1 TGTGCCAGCAGCGTAAACACCGGGACAGTAAGGAGTACTAACTATGGCTACACCTTC CASSVNTGTVRSTNYGYTF
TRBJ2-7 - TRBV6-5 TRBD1 TGTGCCAGCAGCCCGGACAGGGTCTACGAGCAGTACTTC CASSPDRVYEQYF
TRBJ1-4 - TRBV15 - TGTGCCACCAGCAGAATTCGGACAGATAATGAAAAACTGTTTTTT CATSRIRTDNEKLFF
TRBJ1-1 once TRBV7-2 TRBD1 TGTGCCAGCAGCTTAGACAGGGGACGGGAGGCTTTCTTT CASSLDRGREAFF
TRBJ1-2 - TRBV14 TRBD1 TGTGCCAGCAGCCTGGGACAGGTGCCCTATGGCTACACCTTC CASSLGQVPYGYTF
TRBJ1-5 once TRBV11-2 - TGTGCCAGCAGCTTAGTCGGAACAGGAGAGTTTCAGCCCCAGCATTTT CASSLVGTGEFQPQHF
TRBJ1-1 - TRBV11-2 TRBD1 TGTGCCAGCAGCTTAGATGGGACAGGGGGATACACTGAAGCTTTCTTT CASSLDGTGGYTEAFF
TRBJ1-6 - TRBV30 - TGTGCCTGGACCCTACAAGGGGGTTCACCCCTCCACTTT CAWTLQGGSPLHF